This is a list of T cell receptor beta chains from one sample in a study of T cells in Graves' hyperthyroidism and ophthalmopathy. Each CDR3 protein is one row after TCRdb ran MiXCR on the multiplex PCR reads. Here the sample spans fewer than 550,000 distinct CDR3 sequences, 15% to 18% being singletons. Input material: blood. These receptors were obtained from a woman in her late teens or twenties with Graves' hyperthyroidism. The CDR3 runs from the conserved cysteine through the conserved F or W. A D gene is named only where the DNA matches it firmly. Clone sizes are given selectively: once, few, many, or a class where the clone is expanded.

>TRBV20-1|TRBJ2-6|-|TRBD1
CSATQGDGANVLTF
TGCAGTGCTACCCAGGGGGATGGGGCCAACGTCCTGACTTTC
>TRBV7-9|TRBJ1-1|many|-
CASSLLGLTEAFF
TGTGCCAGCAGCTTATTAGGGCTTACTGAAGCTTTCTTT
>TRBV20-1|TRBJ1-2|-|-
CSASSGTVYGYTF
TGCAGTGCTAGCTCCGGGACGGTTTATGGCTACACCTTC
>TRBV12-3/TRBV12-4|TRBJ1-5|many|-
CASSPLGANQPQHF
TGTGCCAGCAGTCCCTTGGGGGCAAATCAGCCCCAGCATTTT
>TRBV20-1|TRBJ2-1|-|TRBD2
CSASAGAAYNEQFF
TGCAGTGCTAGTGCGGGAGCGGCCTACAATGAGCAGTTCTTC
>TRBV2|TRBJ1-5|many|TRBD1
CASSTGAQPQHF
TGTGCCAGCAGTACAGGGGCCCAGCCCCAGCATTTT
>TRBV29-1|TRBJ1-6|many|TRBD1
CSVSTQGRNSPLHF
TGCAGCGTTTCCACACAGGGGAGGAATTCACCCCTCCACTTT
>TRBV7-6|TRBJ2-7|many|TRBD2
CASSPGLADHEQYF
TGTGCCAGCAGCCCGGGACTAGCGGACCACGAGCAGTACTTC
>TRBV5-8|TRBJ1-5|once|-
CASCGGGRQPQHF
TGTGCCAGTTGCGGGGGAGGAAGACAGCCCCAGCATTTT
>TRBV11-2|TRBJ1-1|-|-
CASSIGAVEAEAFF
TGTGCCAGCAGTATCGGGGCCGTAGAGGCTGAAGCTTTCTTT
>TRBV11-3|TRBJ2-1|-|-
CASSRVSYYNEQFF
TGTGCCAGCAGCCGGGTCTCTTACTACAATGAGCAGTTCTTC
>TRBV3-1|TRBJ2-3|many|TRBD2
CASSRRGGAVDTQYF
TGTGCCAGCAGCCGTCGCGGGGGGGCGGTAGATACGCAGTATTTT
>TRBV10-3|TRBJ2-5|many|TRBD2
CAISESGTTSARETQYF
TGTGCCATCAGTGAGTCTGGGACGACTAGCGCACGGGAGACCCAGTACTTC
>TRBV6-1|TRBJ1-1|many|-
CATRPRETEAFF
TGTGCCACAAGACCAAGGGAAACTGAAGCTTTCTTT
>TRBV7-2|TRBJ2-3|few|TRBD2
CASSLVASGSGDTQYF
TGTGCCAGCAGCTTAGTAGCTAGCGGGAGCGGGGATACGCAGTATTTT
>TRBV6-1|TRBJ2-2|many|-
CASSRGRELFF
TGTGCCAGCAGTCGAGGCAGGGAGCTGTTTTTT
>TRBV5-1|TRBJ1-2|many|-
CASSSDGGYGYTF
TGCGCCAGCAGCTCCGACGGAGGCTATGGCTACACCTTC
>TRBV15|TRBJ2-7|-|TRBD2
CATSRGLAGVGEQYF
TGTGCCACCAGCAGGGGACTAGCGGGAGTTGGAGAGCAGTACTTC
>TRBV28|TRBJ1-5|many|-
CASSSRGQPQHF
TGTGCCAGCAGCTCAAGGGGTCAGCCCCAGCATTTT
>TRBV2|TRBJ2-5|many|-
CASSVLGETQYF
TGTGCCAGCAGTGTCCTCGGAGAGACCCAGTACTTC
>TRBV6-1|TRBJ2-7|many|TRBD1
CASSEVGTGFYYEQYF
TGTGCCAGCAGTGAAGTTGGGACAGGGTTTTACTACGAGCAGTACTTC
>TRBV20-1|TRBJ2-1|few|TRBD2
CSAGPTELAGDENEQFF
TGCAGTGCTGGGCCTACCGAACTAGCGGGAGATGAGAATGAGCAGTTCTTC
>TRBV11-2|TRBJ2-7|many|-
CASSFGDEQYF
TGTGCCAGCAGCTTTGGGGACGAGCAGTACTTC
>TRBV6-1|TRBJ2-3|-|-
CASSELGLTDTQYF
TGTGCCAGCAGTGAACTCGGACTTACAGATACGCAGTATTTT
>TRBV3-1|TRBJ1-4|few|-
CASSQGQTTNEKLFF
TGTGCCAGCAGCCAAGGACAGACTACTAATGAAAAACTGTTTTTT
>TRBV6-5|TRBJ1-2|many|-
CASSYSQGGSDNYGYTF
TGTGCCAGCAGTTACTCGCAGGGAGGTAGTGATAACTATGGCTACACCTTC
>TRBV19|TRBJ1-1|-|TRBD1
CASGDRSTEAFF
TGTGCCAGTGGGGACAGGTCCACTGAAGCTTTCTTT
>TRBV20-1|TRBJ2-1|few|TRBD1
CSARGRTGRVYNEQFF
TGCAGTGCTAGAGGGAGGACAGGCCGGGTCTACAATGAGCAGTTCTTC
>TRBV12-3/TRBV12-4|TRBJ1-2|many|-
CASSLLSSSGYTF
TGTGCCAGCAGTCTTCTTTCTTCGAGTGGCTACACCTTC
>TRBV18|TRBJ2-1|few|TRBD2
CASSPIAGASYNEQFF
TGTGCCAGCTCACCGATAGCGGGAGCCAGCTACAATGAGCAGTTCTTC
>TRBV20-1|TRBJ2-3|many|TRBD2
CSARSYPTSGGSTDTQYF
TGCAGTGCTAGATCTTACCCCACTAGCGGGGGTAGCACAGATACGCAGTATTTT
>TRBV13|TRBJ1-6|many|-
CASSLGGPSPLHF
TGTGCCAGCAGCTTAGGGGGTCCTTCACCCCTCCACTTT
>TRBV5-6|TRBJ2-5|many|TRBD2
CASSLGLAVETQYF
TGTGCCAGCAGCCTGGGTCTAGCGGTAGAGACCCAGTACTTC
>TRBV7-3|TRBJ2-5|many|-
CASSLGGIGETQYF
TGTGCCAGCAGCTTAGGCGGGATCGGAGAGACCCAGTACTTC
>TRBV5-1|TRBJ1-2|many|-
CASEEDPGYGYTF
TGCGCCAGTGAGGAGGACCCGGGCTATGGCTACACCTTC
>TRBV19|TRBJ1-5|many|-
CASKFGLGNQPQHF
TGTGCCAGTAAGTTTGGATTGGGCAATCAGCCCCAGCATTTT
>TRBV19|TRBJ1-5|many|TRBD1
CASSTNPGQGIGPQHF
TGTGCCAGTAGTACAAATCCGGGACAGGGGATTGGGCCCCAGCATTTT
>TRBV13|TRBJ2-5|-|-
CASSLLRDGQETQYF
TGTGCCAGCAGCTTACTTCGGGACGGCCAAGAGACCCAGTACTTC
>TRBV2|TRBJ2-3|many|TRBD2
CASSVTGGSTDTQYF
TGTGCCAGCAGTGTGACGGGGGGGAGCACAGATACGCAGTATTTT
>TRBV6-1|TRBJ2-2|many|-
CASSEAADNTGELFF
TGTGCCAGCAGTGAAGCGGCAGATAACACCGGGGAGCTGTTTTTT
>TRBV5-1|TRBJ2-2|few|TRBD1
CASSRTGTGSTGELFF
TGCGCCAGCAGCCGTACCGGGACAGGGAGCACCGGGGAGCTGTTTTTT
>TRBV3-1|TRBJ2-2|many|TRBD2
CASSRPRAGAGELFF
TGTGCCAGCAGCCGCCCCCGAGCGGGAGCCGGGGAGCTGTTTTTT
>TRBV2|TRBJ2-5|many|-
CAGGTAGPLGTQYF
TGTGCCGGGGGGACGGCGGGACCTTTAGGGACCCAGTACTTC
>TRBV29-1|TRBJ2-7|-|-
CSVETRDYEQYF
TGCAGCGTTGAAACTAGGGACTACGAGCAGTACTTC
>TRBV14|TRBJ1-6|many|-
CASSQEYRVNSPLHF
TGTGCCAGCAGCCAAGAATACAGGGTCAATTCACCCCTCCACTTT
>TRBV11-2|TRBJ2-3|many|-
CASGVQVGTDTQYF
TGTGCCAGCGGTGTCCAGGTCGGCACAGATACGCAGTATTTT